This T cell receptor beta chain was observed in a study of CD8+CD57+ T cells in acquired aplastic anemia (dated by TCRdb to 2016 to 2018). In the study overall: Extracted DNA from sorted CD4+ and CD8+ cells averaged around 3.3 ug, ranging from roughly 0.19 to 27.4 ug. An average of approximately 10 million reads for CD4+ cells and roughly 11 million reads for CD8+ cells was obtained from healthy donor samples.

This clonotype occurred a few times. It lacks a known antigen. No much larger clone is present one base from it, and per-base qualities are unavailable. In the study, sorted CD4+ and CD8+ blood T cells from patients with severe aplastic anemia and from healthy subjects underwent deep sequencing of TCR repertoires. Ficoll-Paque density gradient centrifugation was used to isolate peripheral blood mononuclear cells. Before DNA extraction, CD4+ and CD8+ T cells were sorted with FACS or magnetic beads. Findings and caveats that apply to the study as a whole: Although roughly 29 CD8+ CDR3 sequences were shared by patients and controls, these sequences appeared highly expressed in patients and within the immunodominant clones of patients. Patients and healthy controls showed no significant difference in CD8+ Simpson's diversity (P=0.060).

Genomic DNA was used as template for profiling of TCR beta VDJ combinations and CDR3 sequences. An Illumina HiSeq 2000 was the platform used for TCR repertoire sequencing. The source study handled its data this way. Repertoire assessment relied on Simpson's diversity index, CDR3 size and DJ length profiles, and TRBV/TRBJ rearrangement plots. The most abundant DNA sequence in the deep sequencing data was defined as the immunodominant clone. CDR3 amino acid sequences were checked for sharing across subjects and were also compared against the VDJdb database and published repertoires. The public reads were quality trimmed at Q25 with fastp and then assembled into clones with MiXCR by TCRdb, keeping productive beta chains. Rows matching on CDR3 protein sequence are summarized as one entry with the most common DNA and genes. None of the V and J calls come from the authors' own analysis; TCRdb made them. This sample lists about 210,000 distinct CDR3 sequences; around 63% were detected once. Jointly, the top ten make up approximately 30% of the sample.

The receptor's source is a human donor in good health. The sample taken for sequencing was sorted CD4+, CD8+, or CD8+CD57+ T cells (not recorded which) from PBMCs.

The sequenced DNA is TGTGCCAGCAGCTTGGGGGACAGTCGGAATTCACCCCTCCACTTT. It translates as CASSLGDSRNSPLHF. The rearranged segments are TRBV7-2 and TRBJ1-6; 7 middle bases align to TRBD1. The CDR3 goes from the cysteine to the phenylalanine over 15 residues. CDR3 DNA only is kept here, 45 bases in frame from base 1. Looking up the germline V gene yields CDR1 SGHTA and CDR2 FQGNSA. V loses 3 bases at its end and J loses 7 bases; junction bases beyond the gene matches: 6.